This entry describes one T cell receptor beta chain. This entry belongs to a study of blood T cell repertoires in COVID-19. Using immunoSEQ multiplex PCR, the repertoire was profiled, and TCRdb retains in-frame clones only, with some absent. The repertoire holds around 89,000 clones, 72% seen once, with approximately 15% in the top ten. The CDR3 runs 15 residues. With 3 bases removed from V and 0 bases from J, the gap between germline ends came to 11 bases. Germline lookup yields CDR1 ENHRY and CDR2 SYGVKD. The specimen sequenced was peripheral blood. The chain has TRBV10-3 and TRBJ2-5; TRBD1 might be the D (5 bases). This TCR was recovered from a woman older than 75 with acute or convalescent COVID-19. The CDR3 reads CAISDGAGNQETQYF. DNA of the CDR3: TGTGCCATCAGTGATGGGGCAGGGAACCAAGAGACCCAGTACTTC.